The clone carrying this TCR beta chain was detected a few times. Its antigen is as yet unknown. TCRdb recomputed calls from the RACE reads with MiXCR, one row per CDR3 protein. The repertoire holds 350,000 or so distinct CDR3 sequences, with approximately 6.9% as singletons. The entry originates in a study of human T cells and chemical hapten exposure. The germline CDR1 and CDR2 sequences are DFQATT and SNEGSKA (reference sequence). V gave up 5 bases and J gave up 8 bases; unmatched junction bases: 14. This CDR3 comprises 16 residues. Findings and limits, study-wide: No change in TCRs above 1 in 1000 frequency was produced by DPC sensitization. Among expanded TCRs, significantly more large CDR3 similarity clusters formed than among controls.

Time point here: patch test 1, 2 weeks after DPC sensitization. The treatment denotes: therapeutic diphenylcyclopropenone sensitization with weekly scalp DPC. This TCR derives from a woman aged 18-30 years with alopecia areata. Some clones in this sample may be carry-over from other donors' samples. This chain connects TRBV20-1 to TRBJ1-4, with 10 bases fitting TRBD1. Sample: whole blood, taken in connection with sensitization to the hapten diphenylcyclopropenone (DPC). For the CDR3, the DNA is TGCAGTGCTGATCGTTCGGGGACAGGGGTTAGGGAAAAACTGTTTTTT. Its translation is CSADRSGTGVREKLFF.